Presented here are 17 T cell receptor beta chains from one specimen sequenced in a study of shared clonotypes between healthy human individuals. Only in-frame clones appear in the TCRdb table, and some are missing; sequencing was by immunoSEQ multiplex PCR. The data contain about 710,000 clones, around three quarters of them singletons. Sequencing used memory CD4+ T cells sorted from blood. Indicated subset: CD45RA-negative fraction. These receptor sequences come from a young woman in good health.

The rearrangement joins TRBV2 to TRBJ2-1, with a weak D call TRBD1 (5 bases). The germline gives CDR1 SNHLY, CDR2 FYNNEI. Between the trimmed V and J ends, which lost 5 bases and 6 bases, there was a span of 11 bases. The CDR3 length is 13 residues. CDR3 in amino acids: CASSNRMRNEQFF. The CDR3 DNA sequence: TGTGCCAGCAGTAACAGGATGCGCAATGAGCAGTTCTTC.

In this sample, this clone turned up a few times. The sample contains more than one DNA sequence encoding this CDR3. The V call is TRBV5-1, the J call TRBJ2-1; D possibly corresponds to TRBD2 (5 bases). CDR1 is SGHRS and CDR2 is YFSETQ in the germline V gene. The V end was cut by 4 bases, the J end by 0 bases, with 11 bases between. This CDR3 is 15 amino acids long. This CDR3 reads CASSLPSGSYNEQFF. The CDR3 nucleotides are TGCGCCAGCAGCCTCCCCAGCGGCTCCTACAATGAGCAGTTCTTC.

The chain is built from TRBV4-1 and TRBJ2-4, with D perhaps matching TRBD2 (7 bases). The V end lost 0 bases, the J end lost 7 bases, and 19 bases lay between the germline ends. This CDR3 comprises 17 residues. Germline CDR1 is MGHRA and CDR2 is YSYEKL. The CDR3 region is CASSQEGAGDGRNIQYF. The CDR3 coding sequence is TGCGCCAGCAGCCAAGAGGGGGCGGGAGATGGGCGCAACATTCAGTACTTC.

For the CDR3, the DNA is TGTGCCAGCGGACGAGGAGGAGGCTTCGAGCAGTACTTC. Translated: CASGRGGGFEQYF. This chain joins TRBV6-1 and TRBJ2-7; D is perhaps TRBD2 (5 bases). The CDR3 length is 13 residues. With 8 bases removed from V and 6 bases from J, the gap between germline ends came to 17 bases. CDR1 and CDR2 from the germline V gene are MNHNS and SASEGT.

In its sample, this clone was seen once. The rearrangement links TRBV28 to TRBJ2-3; the D is unclear. The V gene's germline CDR1 is MDHEN and CDR2 SYDVKM. The CDR3 has 12 residues. V lost 5 bases and J 8 bases, leaving 11 bases between the germline ends. CDR3 sequence reads: CASSRSIATQYF. The CDR3 coding sequence is TGTGCCAGCAGTAGGTCCATCGCTACGCAGTATTTT.

A word on this clone: The same CDR3 is also encoded by other DNA sequences in this sample. Here the CDR3 reads CASSPQGTYEQYF. The CDR3, as DNA: TGCGCCAGCAGCCCGCAGGGTACCTACGAGCAGTACTTC. The rearrangement links TRBV5-1 to TRBJ2-7; D might be TRBD1 (5 bases). The germline gives CDR1 SGHRS, CDR2 YFSETQ. Trimming took 4 bases from V and 2 from J, leaving 10 bases between them. The CDR3 covers 13 residues.

This chain links TRBV7-9 with TRBJ2-5; no firm D call. Trimming shortened V by 3 bases and J by 2 bases, and 10 bases separated the two germline ends. The length of the CDR3 is 14 residues. Germline loops: CDR1 SEHNR, CDR2 FQNEAQ (reference sequence). CDR3 DNA: TGTGCCAGCAGCTTCGCCGGATTTCAAGAGACCCAGTACTTC. Its translation: CASSFAGFQETQYF.

The rearrangement joins TRBV14 to TRBJ1-4, with TRBD1 matching 7 bases. J was trimmed by 8 bases and V by 5 bases; bases with no gene match: 11. The CDR3 consists of 15 residues. CDR1 SGHDN and CDR2 FVKESK come from the germline V gene. CDR3 DNA sequence: TGTGCCAGCAGCTTAAGACAGGGAGGGCGCGAAAAACTGTTTTTT. Translated: CASSLRQGGREKLFF.

This chain uses TRBV19 with TRBJ2-1; 9 positions agree with TRBD2. In germline, CDR1 is LNHDA, CDR2 SQIVND (reference sequence). The CDR3 covers 15 residues. The V and J ends lost 3 bases and 2 bases, in that order; junction bases with no gene match: 2. The CDR3 nucleotides read TGTGCCAGTAGTATGCCTAGCGGGACCTACAATGAGCAGTTCTTC. The encoded protein is CASSMPSGTYNEQFF.

The chain is built from TRBV7-8 and TRBJ1-1; D perhaps matches TRBD1 (5 bases). The CDR3 covers 18 residues. V gave up 5 bases and J gave up 0 bases, with 22 bases separating them. CDR1 and CDR2 (germline): SGHVS, FQNEAQ. The CDR3 DNA reads as TGTGCCAGCAGCCACAGGTCCTCGAGGGACGTAGTGAACACTGAAGCTTTCTTT. Translated, it gives CASSHRSSRDVVNTEAFF.

On this clone itself: Just one base apart from a much larger clone, this may be a read error. Distinct nucleotide sequences in the sample also encode this CDR3. The chain couples TRBV10-3 to TRBJ1-5; possible D gene TRBD1, 5 bases. The CDR3 contains 13 residues. Looked up from germline, CDR1 is ENHRY and CDR2 is SYGVKD. Trimming left V 4 bases short and J 4 bases short, with 8 bases between. CDR3 in DNA: TGTGCCATCAGTGCGGAGGGGAATCAGCCCCAGCATTTT. Its translation is CAISAEGNQPQHF.

This clone was picked up one time. The chain links TRBV7-8 to TRBJ2-1; TRBD2 aligns across 7 bases. CDR3 length: 14 amino acids. CDR1 and CDR2 from the germline V gene are SGHVS and FQNEAQ. V lost 5 bases to trimming and J lost 6 bases; unmatched junction nucleotides: 7. The CDR3 nucleotides read TGTGCCAGCAGCGCCCGGGACTACTTCAATGAGCAGTTCTTC. This translates into CASSARDYFNEQFF.

V and J are TRBV29-1 and TRBJ2-6; tentative D call: TRBD1 (6 bases). This CDR3 has 14 amino acids. The V gene lost 5 bases and the J gene lost 1 base, with 9 bases spanning the gap. Germline values: CDR1 SQVTM, CDR2 ANQGSEA. DNA for the CDR3: TGCAGCGTTCCAGGGGTTTCTGGGGCCAACGTCCTGACTTTC. It codes for CSVPGVSGANVLTF.

In DNA form, the CDR3 reads TGTGCCAGCAGCGTAGCTCCCGCTGAGCAGTTCTTC. This sequence encodes CASSVAPAEQFF. The genes are TRBV9 and TRBJ2-1; D gene uncertain. Deletions cut 0 bases from V and 9 bases from J, with 7 bases between. This CDR3 region has 12 residues. CDR1 is SGDLS and CDR2 is YYNGEE in the germline V gene.

This clone came up once. The V gene is TRBV28, the J gene TRBJ1-2; 7 bases line up with TRBD1. The CDR3 sequence is 13 residues long. CDR1 MDHEN and CDR2 SYDVKM come from the germline V gene. Losses at the gene ends were 10 bases for V and 8 bases for J; bases not matched to a gene: 13. The CDR3 bases are TGTGCCACGAAGGACAGGCGGAAAGAAGGCTACACCTTC. Encoded protein: CATKDRRKEGYTF.

This chain links TRBV2 with TRBJ2-2; tentative D call: TRBD2 (5 bases). Trimming pared 4 bases from V and 6 bases from J, leaving 9 bases between. The length of the CDR3 is 13 residues. In germline, CDR1 is SNHLY, CDR2 FYNNEI. The CDR3 spells CASSVKRAGELFF. CDR3 nucleotide sequence: TGTGCCAGCAGTGTCAAGAGGGCCGGGGAGCTGTTTTTT.

The chain joins TRBV7-9 to TRBJ2-7, with D unresolved. V lost 2 bases and J 6 bases, leaving 11 bases between the germline ends. The CDR3 covers 13 residues. CDR1 and CDR2 (germline): SEHNR, FQNEAQ (reference sequence). CDR3 sequence (DNA): TGTGCCAGCAGCTTAAATACTGTGGGCGAGCAGTACTTC. Translation gives CASSLNTVGEQYF.